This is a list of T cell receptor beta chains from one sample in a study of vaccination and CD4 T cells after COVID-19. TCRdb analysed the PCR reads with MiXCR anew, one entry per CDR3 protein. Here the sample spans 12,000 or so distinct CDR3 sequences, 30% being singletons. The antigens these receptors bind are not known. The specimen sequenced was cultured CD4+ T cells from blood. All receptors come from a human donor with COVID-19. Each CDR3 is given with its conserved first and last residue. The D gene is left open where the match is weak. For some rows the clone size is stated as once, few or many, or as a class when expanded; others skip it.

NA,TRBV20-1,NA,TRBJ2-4,TGCAGTGCCGCCCCCTCTGGGGCCAAAAACATTCGGTACTTC,CSAAPSGAKNIRYF
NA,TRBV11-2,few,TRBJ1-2,TGTGCCAGCAGTTCCGACTGGGTAACAACTAACTATGGCTACACCTTC,CASSSDWVTTNYGYTF
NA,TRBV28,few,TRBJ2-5,TGTGCCAGCAGTTTACAGGGCGAGGTAGAGACCCAGTACTTC,CASSLQGEVETQYF
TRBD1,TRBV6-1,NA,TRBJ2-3,TGTGCCAGCAGCCGGGACAGGGATAGAGATACGCAGTATTTT,CASSRDRDRDTQYF
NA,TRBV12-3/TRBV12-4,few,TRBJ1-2,TGTGCCAGCAGTTTAGTACCAGTAAATGGCTACACCTTC,CASSLVPVNGYTF
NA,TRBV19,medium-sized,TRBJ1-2,TGTGCCAGTAGTATAGTTTCAGGGGACTATGGCTACACCTTC,CASSIVSGDYGYTF
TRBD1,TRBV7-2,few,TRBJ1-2,TGTGCCAGCAGCTTAGCCGGGACAGGGAATATCTATGGCTACACCTTC,CASSLAGTGNIYGYTF
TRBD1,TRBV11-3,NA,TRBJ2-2,TGTGCCAGCAGCTTAGCCCAGGGGGCAAAAGGGGAGCTGTTTTTT,CASSLAQGAKGELFF
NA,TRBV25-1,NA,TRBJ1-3,TGTGCCAGCAGTGAAGAGCGGTCTGGAAACACCATATATTTT,CASSEERSGNTIYF
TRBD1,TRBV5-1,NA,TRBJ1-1,TGCGCCAGCAGCTTGGAGGACAGGCAAGCGCAGGCTTTCTTT,CASSLEDRQAQAFF
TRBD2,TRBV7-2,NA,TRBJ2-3,TGTGCCAGCAGCTTAGTTGGCGGGGGATCAGATACGCAGTATTTT,CASSLVGGGSDTQYF
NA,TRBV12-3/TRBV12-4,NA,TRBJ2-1,TGTGCCAGCAGCTGGAGGGGGCGGAAGGGCAATGAGCAGTTCTTC,CASSWRGRKGNEQFF
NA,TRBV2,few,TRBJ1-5,TGTGCCAGCAAACTATCGGAGTATAGCAATCAGCCCCAGCATTTT,CASKLSEYSNQPQHF
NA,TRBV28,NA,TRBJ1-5,TGTGCCAGTAATCAGGGCGGGAGCAATCAGCCCCAGCATTTT,CASNQGGSNQPQHF
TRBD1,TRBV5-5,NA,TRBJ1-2,TGTGCCAGCAGCCAGGCACCGACAGGGAGGCATGGCTACACCTTC,CASSQAPTGRHGYTF